These 18 T cell receptor beta chains share one sample of origin, sequenced in a study of TIL therapy for anti-PD-1-resistant metastatic lung cancer. Documented time point: pre-treatment sample, taken before nivolumab and TIL therapy. This was the immunoSEQ v3 assay. Profiling relied on immunoSEQ multiplex PCR, and the TCRdb table lists in-frame clones only, not all of them. The sample shows approximately 16,000 clones, approximately 69% of them seen only once. The sample was blood, taken at baseline. These receptor sequences come from a person between 25 and 80 years old with non-small cell lung cancer.

The chain couples TRBV4-2 to TRBJ1-2, with 7 bases matching TRBD1. J lost 6 bases, V lost 3 bases, and 4 bases had no gene match. The germline gives CDR1 LGHNA, CDR2 YNFKEQ. The CDR3 covers 13 residues. CDR3 protein: CASSQLQGNGYTF. The CDR3 DNA reads as TGTGCCAGCAGCCAGCTACAGGGGAATGGCTACACCTTC.

About this clone: At one boundary the junction diverges from the germline segment, which might be a read error. The chain links TRBV29-1 to TRBJ2-7; 9 nucleotides match TRBD1. The CDR3 loop spans 12 amino acids. Germline loops: CDR1 SQVTM, CDR2 ANQGSEA. The CDR3 sequence is CSVGTAGQGYYF. The CDR3, as DNA: TGCAGCGTTGGCACAGCGGGACAGGGATATTATTTC.

The chain is built from TRBV19 and TRBJ2-1; 8 bases line up with TRBD2. The CDR3 loop spans 18 amino acids. Germline V gene lookup returns CDR1 LNHDA and CDR2 SQIVND (reference sequence). With 2 bases clipped from V and 2 bases from J, the junction kept 11 bases outside the gene matches. CDR3 sequence (DNA): TGTGCCAGTAGTATATTGCCCTCACGTAGCGGGGCCTACAATGAGCAGTTCTTC. Its translation is CASSILPSRSGAYNEQFF.

This chain joins TRBV5-1 and TRBJ1-1; D gene uncertain. CDR1 and CDR2 (germline): SGHRS, YFSETQ. Trimming shortened V by 0 bases and J by 2 bases, and 5 bases separated the two germline ends. The CDR3 is 13 residues long. The CDR3 region has the DNA TGCGCCAGCAGCTTGGATACTAACACTGAAGCTTTCTTT. It translates to CASSLDTNTEAFF.

V and J are TRBV6-5 and TRBJ2-1, with TRBD2 identical over 7 bases. The CDR3 extends over 15 amino acids. The junction had 12 bases not matched to a gene; V was cut back by 0 bases and J by 13 bases. Germline-derived CDR1 and CDR2 are MNHEY and SVGAGI. CDR3 coding DNA: TGTGCCAGCAGTTACTCGTTGCGGCGGGGGAGTCGACAGTTCTTC. It translates to CASSYSLRRGSRQFF.

This clone was seen only a few times. The V and J genes are TRBV7-9 and TRBJ1-1; tentative D call: TRBD1 (5 bases). CDR1 and CDR2 (germline): SEHNR, FQNEAQ (reference sequence). Trimming cost V 5 bases and J 4 bases, with 14 bases left between them. This CDR3 has 14 residues. In DNA, the CDR3 is TGTGCCAGCAGCCGACCCGGCGGGGCCACTGAAGCTTTCTTT. Encoded protein: CASSRPGGATEAFF.

In its sample, this clone ranks as large. J is TRBJ2-7 and V is TRBV7-2; D may be TRBD1 (6 bases). This CDR3 comprises 13 residues. Trimming left V 5 bases short and J 8 bases short, with 16 bases between. Germline values: CDR1 SGHTA, CDR2 FQGNSA. Here the CDR3 reads CASSPEYRGKQYF. As DNA, the CDR3 is TGTGCCAGCAGCCCAGAATATAGGGGGAAGCAGTACTTC. The full variable domain, its missing parts supplied by reference TRBV7-2 and TRBJ2-7, is GAGVSQSPSNKVTEKGKDVELRCDPISGHTALYWYRQSLGQGLEFLIYFQGNSAPDKSGLPSDRFSAERTGGSVSTLTIQRTQQEDSAVYLCASSPEYRGKQYFGPGTRLTVT.

The chain uses TRBV19 and TRBJ2-7, with TRBD2 matching 9 bases. Germline assignment: CDR1 LNHDA and CDR2 SQIVND (reference sequence). The CDR3 runs 14 residues. With 3 bases clipped from V and 3 bases from J, the junction kept 3 bases outside the gene matches. CDR3 sequence reads: CASSIAAGGYEQYF. For the CDR3, the DNA is TGTGCCAGTAGTATTGCAGCGGGGGGCTACGAGCAGTACTTC. Drawing the rest from reference TRBV19 and TRBJ2-7, the complete variable domain is DGGITQSPKYLFRKEGQNVTLSCEQNLNHDAMYWYRQDPGQGLRLIYYSQIVNDFQKGDIAEGYSVSREKKESFPLTVTSAQKNPTAFYLCASSIAAGGYEQYFGPGTRLTVT.

This chain joins TRBV10-2 and TRBJ1-4; 7 bases map to TRBD1. Germline loops: CDR1 WSHSY, CDR2 SAAADI. The CDR3 extends over 13 amino acids. Trimming cost V 6 bases and J 5 bases; bases outside gene matches: 3. The CDR3 is CASRTGANEKLFF. The CDR3 region has the DNA TGCGCCAGCAGAACAGGGGCCAATGAAAAACTGTTTTTT.

This chain uses TRBV19 with TRBJ2-7, with 7 bases fitting TRBD2. Per the germline V gene, CDR1 is LNHDA and CDR2 is SQIVND (reference sequence). With 3 bases clipped from V and 5 bases from J, the junction kept 7 bases outside the gene matches. The CDR3 is 14 residues long. The CDR3 is CASSILAGVDEQYF. For the CDR3, the DNA is TGTGCCAGTAGTATTCTGGCGGGGGTCGACGAGCAGTACTTC.

This CDR3 is CASGTGTGYTGELFF. Here the CDR3 DNA reads TGTGCTAGTGGCACCGGGACAGGGTACACCGGGGAGCTGTTTTTT. The chain recombines TRBV12-5 with TRBJ2-2; TRBD1 aligns across 9 bases. V trimming: 6 bases; J trimming: 3 bases; junction bases outside the gene matches: 5. This CDR3 has 15 amino acids. Germline V gives CDR1 LGHNT, CDR2 FRNRAP.

The chain uses TRBV5-1 and TRBJ2-7; TRBD1 agrees at 7 bases. CDR3 size: 16 residues. The germline CDR1 and CDR2 sequences are SGHRS and YFSETQ. Trimming at V came to 0 bases and at J to 2 bases, leaving 8 bases not matched to a gene. As DNA, the CDR3 is TGCGCCAGCAGCTTGGGGCAGGACAGGCACCCCTACGAGCAGTACTTC. This codes for CASSLGQDRHPYEQYF.

J is TRBJ1-5 and V is TRBV4-3; no clear D. Trimming pared 4 bases from V and 1 base from J, leaving 8 bases between. The length of the CDR3 is 14 residues. CDR1 is LGHNA, CDR2 YSLEER, per germline. In DNA, the CDR3 is TGCGCCAGCAGCCCTGAAGGGAGCAATCAGCCCCAGCATTTT. Protein: CASSPEGSNQPQHF.

The chain has TRBV19 and TRBJ2-7, with D possibly being TRBD1 (5 bases). Germline values: CDR1 LNHDA, CDR2 SQIVND (reference sequence). V lost 1 base and J lost 5, with 12 bases in between. The CDR3 extends over 14 amino acids. Written as DNA, the CDR3 is TGTGCCAGTAGTATAGTAGTTTGGGGCGACGAGCAGTACTTC. Protein sequence: CASSIVVWGDEQYF.

This clone was observed a handful of times. The gene calls are TRBV5-1 and TRBJ1-6; D may be TRBD1 (6 bases). CDR1 is SGHRS and CDR2 is YFSETQ in the germline V gene. This CDR3 contains 15 residues. V lost 0 bases, J lost 7 bases, and 11 bases lay in between. The CDR3 DNA reads TGCGCCAGCAGCTTGGTGGCAGGGGAGAATTCACCCCTCCACTTT. Protein sequence: CASSLVAGENSPLHF.

The chain uses TRBV27 and TRBJ1-1; D possibly corresponds to TRBD1 (6 bases). The germline V and J ends were trimmed by 1 base and 1 base, with 10 bases remaining between them. Germline V gene data show CDR1 as MNHEY and CDR2 as SMNVEV (reference sequence). CDR3 length equals 15 residues. CDR3 protein: CASSLLRGENTEAFF. CDR3 sequence (DNA): TGTGCCAGCAGTTTATTAAGGGGGGAGAACACTGAAGCTTTCTTT.

J is TRBJ1-2 and V is TRBV6-1; no definite D call. The CDR3 has 15 residues. CDR1 and CDR2 from the germline V gene are MNHNS and SASEGT. V was pared by 1 base and J by 7 bases, with 16 bases between. The CDR3 loop is CASSEDPVAWGGYTF. In DNA form, the CDR3 reads TGTGCCAGCAGTGAAGATCCCGTGGCTTGGGGTGGCTACACCTTC.

Turning to this clone: The sample has other DNA sequences that encode this CDR3 too. This chain uses TRBV5-1 with TRBJ2-3, with 10 bases identical to TRBD2. V was pared by 4 bases and J by 6 bases, with 5 bases of the junction left unmatched. The CDR3 length is 14 residues. Germline-derived CDR1 and CDR2 are SGHRS and YFSETQ. This CDR3 is CASSLGTSADTQYF. The CDR3 DNA follows: TGCGCCAGCAGCCTGGGGACTAGCGCTGATACGCAGTATTTT.